Sequencing of this TCR beta chain was carried out in a study of cytomegalovirus exposure and HLA in healthy donors. Study details: Genetic ancestry analysis placed about 80% of the approximately 400 donors that were genotyped in the Caucasian-associated cluster.

Details on this clone: What it binds is not known.

With 60 Vbeta and 13 Jbeta primers, the PCR was carried out. Profiled with immunoSEQ multiplex PCR; TCRdb holds only in-frame clones, not every one. The sample has about 130,000 clones; roughly three quarters are singletons. The germline gives CDR1 MDHEN, CDR2 SYDVKM. The V and J ends lost 8 bases and 5 bases respectively, with 13 bases between them. This CDR3 is 12 amino acids long. Study-wide points: An analysis that came later showed most CMV-associated TCR beta chains appearing HLA-restricted. Immune exposure information comprised only CMV serostatus.

The sequencing input was PBMCs. The receptor was derived from a man aged 30 to 39 in good health and CMV-seronegative. The V call is TRBV28, the J call TRBJ2-7; possibly TRBD2 for D (6 bases). CDR3 protein: CASEGGEDEQYF. CDR3 DNA: TGTGCCAGCGAGGGAGGCGAGGACGAGCAGTACTTC.